The 8 T cell receptor beta chains presented below share a single source sample, sequenced in a study of technical replicates of blood from a few donors. Here immunoSEQ multiplex PCR was the method, and the copy in TCRdb shows in-frame clones only, minus some. The sample lists roughly 12,000 clones; 92% were seen once. Sequencing input: PBMCs. The receptors were sampled from a human donor in good health.

The chain has TRBV5-1 and TRBJ1-2; 9 bases fit TRBD1. J was trimmed by 6 bases and V by 1 base; bases with no gene match: 7. The germline gives CDR1 SGHRS, CDR2 YFSETQ. The CDR3 consists of 15 residues. Here the CDR3 DNA reads TGCGCCAGCAGCTTGCCCCTGACAGGGGGACATGGCTACACCTTC. Its translation is CASSLPLTGGHGYTF.

The J gene is TRBJ2-7, the V gene TRBV13; TRBD2 agrees at 7 bases. Per germline, CDR1 PRHDT and CDR2 FYEKMQ (reference sequence). The CDR3 consists of 15 residues. Losses at the gene ends were 2 bases for V and 3 bases for J; bases not matched to a gene: 7. This CDR3 reads CASSLSGEGGYEQYF. The CDR3 bases are TGTGCCAGCAGCTTATCGGGGGAGGGAGGCTACGAGCAGTACTTC.

This chain uses TRBV4-2 with TRBJ2-1, with TRBD2 matching 10 bases. Per germline, CDR1 LGHNA and CDR2 YNFKEQ. The trim removed 6 bases at V and 0 bases at J, leaving 14 bases unmatched. The CDR3 covers 19 residues. CDR3 coding DNA: TGTGCCAGCAGGACCCTAGCGGGAGATGTGGGGAGCTCCTACAATGAGCAGTTCTTC. This codes for CASRTLAGDVGSSYNEQFF.

The CDR3 loop is CAWAPGQASGYTF. In nucleotides, the CDR3 is TGTGCCTGGGCCCCGGGACAGGCCTCTGGCTACACCTTC. The rearrangement uses TRBV30 and TRBJ1-2; 8 bases line up with TRBD1. This CDR3 has 13 residues. V lost 5 bases and J lost 7; bases outside the gene matches: 9. The V gene's germline CDR1 is GTSNPN and CDR2 SVGIG (reference sequence).

This rearrangement joins TRBV5-1 to TRBJ1-2; D not certain. V shed 4 bases and J shed 4 bases, with 11 bases lying between them. Germline loops: CDR1 SGHRS, CDR2 YFSETQ. The CDR3 length is 13 residues. The CDR3 spells CASSPDGVYGYTF. In nucleotides, the CDR3 is TGCGCCAGCAGCCCAGACGGGGTCTATGGCTACACCTTC.

CDR3 region: CASSDLRQGAYGYTF. The DNA of the CDR3 is TGTGCCAGCAGTGATTTGAGACAGGGAGCCTATGGCTACACCTTC. The J gene is TRBJ1-2, the V gene TRBV2; 7 nucleotides match TRBD1. CDR1 is SNHLY, CDR2 FYNNEI, per germline. The V segment lost 3 bases and the J segment 4 bases; nucleotides outside the gene matches: 8. The CDR3 has 15 residues. Full variable domain (rest looked up from reference TRBV2 and TRBJ1-2): EPEVTQTPSHQVTQMGQEVILRCVPISNHLYFYWYRQILGQKVEFLVSFYNNEISEKSEIFDDQFSVERPDGSNFTLKIRSTKLEDSAMYFCASSDLRQGAYGYTFGSGTRLTVV.

The rearrangement links TRBV2 to TRBJ1-2; a possible D gene is TRBD1 (6 bases). There are 14 residues in the CDR3. The germline V gene has CDR1 SNHLY and CDR2 FYNNEI. The ends were cut back, 5 bases at V and 5 bases at J, with 15 bases in the middle. This chain's CDR3 is CASSIQGSEYGYTF. The CDR3, as DNA: TGTGCCAGCAGTATTCAGGGGAGCGAGTATGGCTACACCTTC.

Here the CDR3 reads CASSTGVNEKLFF. CDR3 nucleotide sequence: TGTGCCAGTTCGACAGGGGTTAATGAAAAACTGTTTTTT. The rearrangement uses TRBV19 and TRBJ1-4, with 8 bases aligning to TRBD1. The CDR3 contains 13 residues. Germline V gene sequence: CDR1 LNHDA, CDR2 SQIVND (reference sequence). V trimming: 8 bases; J trimming: 4 bases; junction bases outside the gene matches: 3.